This T cell receptor beta chain was obtained from a study of blood T cells in healthy people across ages. Next came a second PCR, run for about 7 to 12 cycles, which used a sample-barcoded 5' primer along with a J-beta primer mix. TCRdb passed the 5' RACE reads through MiXCR, listing each CDR3 protein once. Of fewer than 900,000 distinct CDR3 sequences in the sample, roughly 35% were seen once. The V and J ends lost 1 base and 5 bases respectively, with 24 bases between them. In germline, CDR1 is SGHTA, CDR2 FQGTGA. The CDR3 length is 19 residues. This chain uses TRBV7-3 with TRBJ2-1, with a tentative D call TRBD1 (9 bases). This clonotype originated in a man aged 18 to 29 in good health. The sequenced material came from blood. CDR3 nucleotides: TGTGCCAGCAGCTTAAAAGGACAGGGGTTAGCGGGGAGAAACAATGAGCAGTTCTTC. The encoded protein is CASSLKGQGLAGRNNEQFF.